These 15 T cell receptor beta chains originate from one sample sequenced in a study of cytomegalovirus exposure and HLA in healthy donors (dated by TCRdb to between 2016 and 2019). Library generation was performed with the immunoSEQ multiplex PCR assay. For the multiplex PCR, a mixture combining 60 forward primers for TCR Vbeta segments and 13 reverse primers for TCR Jbeta segments was used. TCRdb provides this immuneACCESS table in a form limited to in-frame rearrangements. Some clones are lacking; in checked studies, under half of them reflect an unresolved V gene, and why the rest are absent is not known. This sample gives approximately 100,000 clones in total; approximately 77% of them show up just once. 14% of the sample lies in the top ten. Sequences were obtained from PBMCs. Receptors originate from a male donor in good health and CMV-seropositive.

V usage is TRBV7-8 and J usage is TRBJ1-2; D call uncertain. This CDR3 contains 13 residues. The V gene lost 7 bases and the J gene lost 2 bases, with 11 bases spanning the gap. CDR1 SGHVS and CDR2 FQNEAQ come from the germline V gene. Here the CDR3 DNA reads TGTGCCAGCACCCCCGGTCGGAACTATGGCTACACCTTC. Protein product: CASTPGRNYGYTF.

The rearrangement links TRBV12-5 to TRBJ1-2; possibly TRBD1 for D (5 bases). The CDR3 is made up of 14 amino acids. The V and J ends lost 2 bases and 4 bases respectively, with 11 bases between them. CDR1 LGHNT and CDR2 FRNRAP come from the germline V gene. In DNA, the CDR3 is TGTGCTAGTGGTTTGTGGGGGGAGAGCTATGGCTACACCTTC. Translated, it gives CASGLWGESYGYTF.

This rearrangement joins TRBV2 to TRBJ2-5, with D tentatively TRBD2 (5 bases). The V end was cut by 3 bases, the J end by 7 bases, with 12 bases between. Germline V lookup: CDR1 SNHLY, CDR2 FYNNEI. CDR3 size: 13 residues. This CDR3 reads CASSERALLTQYF. In DNA, the CDR3 is TGTGCCAGCAGTGAGAGGGCCCTATTGACCCAGTACTTC. Full variable domain (rest looked up from reference TRBV2 and TRBJ2-5): EPEVTQTPSHQVTQMGQEVILRCVPISNHLYFYWYRQILGQKVEFLVSFYNNEISEKSEIFDDQFSVERPDGSNFTLKIRSTKLEDSAMYFCASSERALLTQYFGPGTRLLVL.

The chain has TRBV5-4 and TRBJ2-7; 10 nucleotides agree with TRBD1. The J segment lost 4 bases and the V segment lost 6 bases, leaving 7 bases of the junction unmatched. CDR3 length: 14 residues. From germline, CDR1 is SGHNT and CDR2 YYREEE (reference sequence). CDR3 bases: TGTGCCAGCACCCCGGGACAGGGGTATTACGAGCAGTACTTC. This sequence encodes CASTPGQGYYEQYF.

The J gene is TRBJ2-5, the V gene TRBV5-6; 16 nucleotides match TRBD2. The CDR3 is 17 residues long. Losses at the gene ends were 2 bases for V and 2 bases for J; bases not matched to a gene: 3. Germline assignment: CDR1 SGHDT and CDR2 YYEEEE. CDR3 sequence: CASSFGTSGGEQETQYF. The CDR3 bases are TGTGCCAGCAGCTTTGGGACTAGCGGGGGGGAGCAAGAGACCCAGTACTTC.

The rearrangement links TRBV19 to TRBJ1-1; D is perhaps TRBD1 (5 bases). Germline V CDR1 and CDR2: LNHDA, SQIVND (reference sequence). The CDR3 loop spans 15 amino acids. Trimming removed 11 bases at V and 0 bases at J, with 19 bases between. CDR3 nucleotide sequence: TGTGCCGCGGGGCCCAGGGCAGGGCTGAACACTGAAGCTTTCTTT. As protein: CAAGPRAGLNTEAFF.

The V and J genes are TRBV28 and TRBJ1-4, with D possibly being TRBD1 (5 bases). This CDR3 comprises 15 residues. Germline CDR1 reads MDHEN; CDR2 reads SYDVKM. The V end lost 4 bases, the J end lost 8 bases, and 17 bases lay between the germline ends. The CDR3 sequence is CASSSTWGGTEKLFF. In nucleotides, the CDR3 is TGTGCCAGCAGTTCCACCTGGGGAGGGACGGAAAAACTGTTTTTT.

As DNA, the CDR3 is TGTGCCAGCAGCCGAGGGAGCGAGAACACTGAAGCTTTCTTT. Translated, it gives CASSRGSENTEAFF. V is TRBV11-3 and J is TRBJ1-1; D remains ambiguous. This CDR3 contains 14 residues. Germline V gives CDR1 SGHNT, CDR2 YENEEA. The ends were cut back, 5 bases at V and 1 base at J, with 11 bases in the middle.

The chain employs TRBV6-5 and TRBJ2-2; TRBD1 matches 11 bases. The junction had 4 bases not matched to a gene; V was cut back by 6 bases and J by 4 bases. Germline-derived CDR1 and CDR2 are MNHEY and SVGAGI. This CDR3 comprises 15 residues. The CDR3 sequence is CASSQGTGGTGELFF. As DNA, the CDR3 is TGTGCCAGCAGCCAAGGGACAGGGGGCACCGGGGAGCTGTTTTTT.

This clone was picked up a small number of times. The V and J genes are TRBV6-1 and TRBJ1-6; D unresolved. Germline CDR1 and CDR2: MNHNS and SASEGT. CDR3 length: 14 amino acids. The V end lost 3 bases, the J end lost 5 bases, and 8 bases lay between the germline ends. CDR3 DNA sequence: TGTGCCAGCAGTGATGGACTGGATAATTCACCCCTCCACTTT. It is translated as CASSDGLDNSPLHF.

CDR3 sequence (DNA): TGTGCCACCAGCAGAGAAAACAGCTTGAACACTGAAGCTTTCTTT. This sequence encodes CATSRENSLNTEAFF. The chain is built from TRBV15 and TRBJ1-1; D gene uncertain. V lost 0 bases and J 0 bases, leaving 8 bases between the germline ends. This CDR3 contains 15 residues. The germline V gene encodes CDR1 LNHNV and CDR2 YYDKDF (reference sequence).

This clone was observed a handful of times. The V call is TRBV2, the J call TRBJ2-2; a possible D gene is TRBD1 (5 bases). The ends were cut back, 7 bases at V and 4 bases at J, with 13 bases in the middle. The V gene's germline CDR1 is SNHLY and CDR2 FYNNEI. The length of the CDR3 is 14 residues. CDR3 sequence reads: CASIQDNLTGELFF. The CDR3 DNA reads as TGTGCCAGCATTCAGGACAACCTCACCGGGGAGCTGTTTTTT.

This rearrangement joins TRBV7-2 to TRBJ1-2; 8 bases fit TRBD1. V lost 1 base and J lost 13; bases outside the gene matches: 14. Germline V gene data show CDR1 as SGHTA and CDR2 as FQGNSA. The CDR3 totals 15 residues. The CDR3 here is CASSLDPGQAGISTF. The CDR3 nucleotides read TGTGCCAGCAGCTTAGACCCGGGACAGGCCGGAATTAGCACCTTC.

This chain connects TRBV5-1 to TRBJ1-6, with D possibly being TRBD1 (6 bases). Per germline, CDR1 SGHRS and CDR2 YFSETQ. V lost 4 bases and J 8 bases, leaving 19 bases between the germline ends. This CDR3 is built from 16 residues. The DNA of the CDR3 is TGCGCCAGCAGCATTTCCCCGACAGGTGGGGATTCACCCCTCCACTTT. Amino acids: CASSISPTGGDSPLHF.

V and J are TRBV7-9 and TRBJ1-2; possible D gene TRBD1, 6 bases. This CDR3 is 14 amino acids long. Germline CDR1 reads SEHNR; CDR2 reads FQNEAQ (reference sequence). V was shortened by 3 bases and J by 0 bases, with 8 bases between the two germline ends. As DNA, the CDR3 is TGTGCCAGCAGCTTTTCAGGGGCTAACTATGGCTACACCTTC. This codes for CASSFSGANYGYTF.